This T cell receptor (beta chain) derives from a study of shared T cell receptors in the human thymus. Generated by immunoSEQ multiplex PCR, the TCRdb table keeps only in-frame clones and is missing some. The sample lists about 610,000 clones, roughly 90% occurring once. The CDR3 spans 15 residues. V was shortened by 4 bases and J by 7 bases, with 17 bases between the two germline ends. CDR1 MNHNS and CDR2 SASEGT come from the germline V gene. The data were also submitted as part of a second study, on human thymus T cells. That paper states: Thymic material originated from resections removed in the course of corrective heart surgery.

V is TRBV6-1 and J is TRBJ2-1, with D perhaps TRBD2 (6 bases). Sample: thymocytes. This sequence originates from a boy less than two years old with a congenital heart defect. For the CDR3, the DNA is TGTGCCAGCAGTGTTGTGGGAGGCCCCCGGAATGAGCAGTTCTTC. This translates into CASSVVGGPRNEQFF.